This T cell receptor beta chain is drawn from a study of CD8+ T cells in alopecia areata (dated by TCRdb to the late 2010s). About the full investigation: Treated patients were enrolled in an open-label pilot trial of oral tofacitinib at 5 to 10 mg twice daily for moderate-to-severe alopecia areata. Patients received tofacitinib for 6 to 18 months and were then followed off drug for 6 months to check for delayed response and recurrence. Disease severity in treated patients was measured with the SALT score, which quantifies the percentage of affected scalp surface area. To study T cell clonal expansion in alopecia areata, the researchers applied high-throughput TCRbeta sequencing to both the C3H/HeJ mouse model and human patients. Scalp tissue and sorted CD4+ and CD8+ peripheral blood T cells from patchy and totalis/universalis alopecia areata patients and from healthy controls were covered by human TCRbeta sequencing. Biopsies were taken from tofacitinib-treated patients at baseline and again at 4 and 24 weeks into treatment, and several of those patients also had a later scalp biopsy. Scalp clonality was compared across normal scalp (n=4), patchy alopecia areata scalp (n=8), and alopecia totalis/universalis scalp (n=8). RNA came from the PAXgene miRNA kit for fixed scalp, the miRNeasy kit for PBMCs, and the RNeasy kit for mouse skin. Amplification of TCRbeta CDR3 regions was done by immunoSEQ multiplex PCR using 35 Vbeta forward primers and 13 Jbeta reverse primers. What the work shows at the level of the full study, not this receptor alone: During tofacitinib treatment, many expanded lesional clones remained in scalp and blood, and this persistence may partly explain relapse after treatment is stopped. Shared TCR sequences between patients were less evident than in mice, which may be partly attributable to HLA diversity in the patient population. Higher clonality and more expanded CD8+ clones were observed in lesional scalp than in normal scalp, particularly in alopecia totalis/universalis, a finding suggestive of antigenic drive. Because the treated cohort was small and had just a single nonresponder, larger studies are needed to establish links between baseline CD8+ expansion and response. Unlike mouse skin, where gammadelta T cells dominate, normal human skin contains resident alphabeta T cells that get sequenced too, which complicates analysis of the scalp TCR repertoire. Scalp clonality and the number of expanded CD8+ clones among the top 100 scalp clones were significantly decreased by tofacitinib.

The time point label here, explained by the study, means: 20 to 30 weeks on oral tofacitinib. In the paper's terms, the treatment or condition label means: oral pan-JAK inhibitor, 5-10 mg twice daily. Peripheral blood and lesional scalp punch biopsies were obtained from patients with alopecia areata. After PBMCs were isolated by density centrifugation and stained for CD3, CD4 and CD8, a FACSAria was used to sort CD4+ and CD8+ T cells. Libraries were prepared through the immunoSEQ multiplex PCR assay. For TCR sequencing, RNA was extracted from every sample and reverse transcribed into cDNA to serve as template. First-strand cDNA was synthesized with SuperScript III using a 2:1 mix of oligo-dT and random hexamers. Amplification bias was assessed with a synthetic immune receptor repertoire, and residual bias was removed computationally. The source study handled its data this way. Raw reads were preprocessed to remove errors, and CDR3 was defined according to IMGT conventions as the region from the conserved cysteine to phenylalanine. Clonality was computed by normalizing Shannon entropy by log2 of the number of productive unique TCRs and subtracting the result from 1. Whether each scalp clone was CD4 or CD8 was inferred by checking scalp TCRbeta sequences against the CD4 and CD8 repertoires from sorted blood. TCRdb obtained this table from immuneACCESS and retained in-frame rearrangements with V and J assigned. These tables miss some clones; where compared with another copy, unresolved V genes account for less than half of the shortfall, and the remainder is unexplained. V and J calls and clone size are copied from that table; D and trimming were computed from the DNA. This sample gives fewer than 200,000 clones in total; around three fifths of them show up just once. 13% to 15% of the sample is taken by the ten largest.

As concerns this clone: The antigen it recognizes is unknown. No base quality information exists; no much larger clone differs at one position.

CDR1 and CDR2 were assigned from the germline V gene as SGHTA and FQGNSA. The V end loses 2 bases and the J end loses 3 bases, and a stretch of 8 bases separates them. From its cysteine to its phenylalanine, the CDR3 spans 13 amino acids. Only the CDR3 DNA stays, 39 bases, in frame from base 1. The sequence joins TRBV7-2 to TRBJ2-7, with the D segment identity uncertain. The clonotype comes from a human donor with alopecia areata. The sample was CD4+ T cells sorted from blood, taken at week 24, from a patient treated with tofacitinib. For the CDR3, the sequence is CASSLLQIYEQYF. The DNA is TGTGCCAGCAGCTTATTACAGATCTACGAGCAGTACTTC.